Shown below are 6 T cell receptor beta chains from a single sample sequenced in a study of glioma-infiltrating T cells. Using RNA template, CDR3s of TCR alpha and beta were amplified with iRepertoire arm-PCR. TCRdb analysed the multiplex PCR reads with MiXCR anew, one entry per CDR3 protein. The table records fewer than 200,000 distinct CDR3 sequences, more than 35% of them present only once. Sequenced material: glioma tissue, nonneoplastic brain tissue, or PBMCs (not recorded which). The origin of the receptors is a human donor with low-grade glioma or glioblastoma, undergoing nonglioma brain surgery, or in good health (not recorded which).

The chain carries TRBV20-1 and TRBJ2-7; 10 nucleotides agree with TRBD2. CDR1 and CDR2 from the germline V gene are DFQATT and SNEGSKA (reference sequence). There are 13 residues in the CDR3. V was pared by 3 bases and J by 4 bases, with 3 bases of the junction left unmatched. The CDR3 reads CSASLLAGYEQYF. The CDR3 DNA follows: TGCAGTGCTAGTTTACTAGCGGGATACGAGCAGTACTTC.

As to this clonotype: A clone one base away is much larger, so this may be a read error. The chain couples TRBV18 to TRBJ2-1; D uncertain. Germline CDR1 KGHSH, CDR2 LQKENI. The CDR3 extends over 13 amino acids. The CDR3 sequence: CASSLSVERQQLF. Here the CDR3 DNA reads TGTGCCAGCTCACTAAGCGTGGAGAGGCAGCAGCTCTTC.

This clonotype has a single count. This may stem from a read error, because a much larger clone lies one nucleotide away. This chain links TRBV4-1 with TRBJ1-2; TRBD1 agrees at 8 bases. Germline V CDR1 and CDR2: MGHRA, YSYEKL. This CDR3 contains 13 residues. J gave up 9 bases and V 0 bases, and 3 bases lay outside the gene matches. The CDR3 DNA reads as TGCGCCAGCAGCCAAGACCGGGACAGGAGCTACACCTTC. Translation: CASSQDRDRSYTF.

The V and J genes are TRBV7-9 and TRBJ2-1, with TRBD1 matching 12 bases. Per the germline V gene, CDR1 is SEHNR and CDR2 is FQNEAQ (reference sequence). After removal of 5 bases from V and 10 bases from J, the junction contained 9 bases not matched to a gene. CDR3 size: 15 residues. In DNA, the CDR3 is TGTGCCAGCAGCCCAAGGGGACAGGGGGCAGGGGAGCAGTTCTTC. Its protein is CASSPRGQGAGEQFF.

A note on this clonotype: Since a much larger clone is just one base distant, this may be a read error. V gene TRBV19 combines with J gene TRBJ1-1, with a possible D match to TRBD1 (5 bases). Germline-derived CDR1 and CDR2 are LNHDA and SQIVND (reference sequence). Trimming took 8 bases from V and 1 from J, leaving 17 bases between them. This CDR3 is built from 15 residues. CDR3: CASRRNDGGNTEAFF. The CDR3 DNA reads TGTGCCAGTCGAAGGAACGACGGGGGGAACACTGAAGCTTTCTTT.

The chain links TRBV12-3 or TRBV12-4 to TRBJ1-2; 7 bases are shared with TRBD1. With V trimmed by 6 bases and J by 11 bases, 15 bases remained unmatched. This CDR3 contains 14 residues. The CDR3 region has the DNA TGTGCCAGCAGGGTTCCATCAGGGGCCAGGGGGTACACCTTC. Its translation: CASRVPSGARGYTF.